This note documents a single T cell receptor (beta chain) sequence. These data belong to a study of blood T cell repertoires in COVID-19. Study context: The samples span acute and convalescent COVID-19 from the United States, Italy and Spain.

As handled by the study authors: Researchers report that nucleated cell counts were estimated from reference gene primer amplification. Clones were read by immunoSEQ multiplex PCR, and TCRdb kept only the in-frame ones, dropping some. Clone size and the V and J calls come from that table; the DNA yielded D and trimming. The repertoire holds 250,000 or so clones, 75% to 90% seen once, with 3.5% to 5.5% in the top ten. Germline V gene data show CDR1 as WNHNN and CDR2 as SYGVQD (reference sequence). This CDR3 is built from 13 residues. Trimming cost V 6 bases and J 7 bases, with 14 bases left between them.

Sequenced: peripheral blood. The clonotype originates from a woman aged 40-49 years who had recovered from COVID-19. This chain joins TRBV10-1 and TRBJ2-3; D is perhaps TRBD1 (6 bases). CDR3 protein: CASSPAGQYTQYF. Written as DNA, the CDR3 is TGCGCCAGCAGCCCCGCCGGACAGTATACGCAGTATTTT.